Below are 23 T cell receptor beta chains sequenced from a single sample in a study of blood T cells in healthy people across ages. Next came a second PCR, run for about 7 to 12 cycles, which used a sample-barcoded 5' primer along with a J-beta primer mix. TCRdb fed the 5' RACE reads into MiXCR, producing one record per CDR3 protein. The table records 800,000 to 950,000 distinct CDR3 sequences, almost 30% of them present only once. The same sample was also studied in work on T cells of mothers and their children.

The sample consisted of blood. The receptor source for this set is a woman between 35 and 50 years old in good health.

The chain has TRBV20-1 and TRBJ1-1, with D possibly being TRBD1 (5 bases). CDR3 length: 14 amino acids. Per the germline V gene, CDR1 is DFQATT and CDR2 is SNEGSKA (reference sequence). Trimming took off 8 bases at V and 4 bases at J, with 20 bases between the two ends. Written as DNA, the CDR3 is TGCAGTACATCTGGGGGGGGAAAGAGCACTGAAGCTTTCTTT. Its translation: CSTSGGGKSTEAFF.

This chain links TRBV5-6 with TRBJ1-5; D is unresolved. Germline V gives CDR1 SGHDT, CDR2 YYEEEE. This CDR3 comprises 15 residues. V was clipped by 4 bases and J by 0 bases, with 11 bases between them. The CDR3 loop is CASSPNTFSNQPQHF. CDR3 bases: TGTGCCAGCAGCCCCAACACGTTTAGCAATCAGCCCCAGCATTTT.

In its sample, this clonotype was seen many times. The chain's CDR3 is CASSLSVGRPETQYF. CDR3 in DNA: TGTGCCAGCAGTTTATCCGTCGGGCGCCCAGAGACCCAGTACTTC. The rearrangement joins TRBV12-3 or TRBV12-4 to TRBJ2-5; unclear D gene. The CDR3 has 15 amino acids. V lost 2 bases and J 4 bases, leaving 14 bases between the germline ends.

The chain uses TRBV7-9 and TRBJ2-1, with 9 bases lining up with TRBD2. V lost 4 bases and J lost 8; bases outside the gene matches: 12. Germline assignment: CDR1 SEHNR and CDR2 FQNEAQ (reference sequence). The CDR3 spans 16 residues. The CDR3 sequence is CASSSPRRGGNYEQFF. The DNA of the CDR3 is TGTGCCAGCAGCTCCCCGAGGCGGGGGGGCAATTATGAGCAGTTCTTC.

The V gene is TRBV12-3 or TRBV12-4, the J gene TRBJ2-2, with D possibly matching TRBD2 (7 bases). This CDR3 comprises 16 residues. V was cut by 2 bases and J by 4 bases, with 14 bases left in between. The CDR3 nucleotides are TGTGCCAGCAGTTTATTAGGGGGGGCGATCACCGGGGAGCTGTTTTTT. Protein sequence: CASSLLGGAITGELFF.

This clonotype was counted between two and nine times. This chain uses TRBV9 with TRBJ2-3; possible D gene TRBD1, 5 bases. Trimming took 4 bases from V and 6 from J, leaving 12 bases between them. Germline CDR1 SGDLS, CDR2 YYNGEE. This CDR3 contains 13 residues. The CDR3 here is CASSSHPGDTQYF. CDR3 DNA sequence: TGTGCCAGCAGCTCACACCCAGGGGATACGCAGTATTTT.

Comment on this clonotype: This may stem from a read error, because a much larger clone lies one nucleotide away. V is TRBV12-3 or TRBV12-4 and J is TRBJ2-1; the D gene is possibly TRBD1 (6 bases). V lost 1 base and J 9 bases, leaving 13 bases between the germline ends. The CDR3 totals 14 residues. The CDR3 region is CASSLVGAKAEQFF. CDR3 nucleotide sequence: TGTGCCAGCAGTTTAGTGGGGGCTAAGGCTGAGCAGTTCTTC.

This clonotype was counted only a few times. V gene TRBV12-3 or TRBV12-4 combines with J gene TRBJ1-5; no clear D. This CDR3 contains 14 residues. The V end lost 3 bases, the J end lost 1 base, and 7 bases lay between the germline ends. CDR3 nucleotide sequence: TGTGCCAGCAGTTTTGGGGTAAGCAATCAGCCCCAGCATTTT. Translated: CASSFGVSNQPQHF.

The chain recombines TRBV5-6 with TRBJ1-1; the D gene is possibly TRBD1 (6 bases). Trimming removed 0 bases at V and 5 bases at J, with 11 bases between. The length of the CDR3 is 14 residues. Germline CDR1 reads SGHDT; CDR2 reads YYEEEE. The CDR3 reads CASSLEGVWTEAFF. The CDR3 DNA sequence: TGTGCCAGCAGCTTGGAGGGGGTATGGACTGAAGCTTTCTTT.

The chain carries TRBV5-1 and TRBJ2-5; D gene ambiguous. Between the trimmed V and J ends, which lost 5 bases and 2 bases, there was a span of 7 bases. The CDR3 runs to 12 residues. Looked up from germline, CDR1 is SGHRS and CDR2 is YFSETQ. The CDR3 nucleotides read TGCGCCAGCAGAACCAAACAAGAGACCCAGTACTTC. Its protein product is CASRTKQETQYF.

The chain carries TRBV3-1 and TRBJ1-4, with D perhaps TRBD1 (5 bases). There are 15 residues in the CDR3. Germline CDR1 reads LGHDT; CDR2 reads YNNKEL (reference sequence). V was clipped by 4 bases and J by 8 bases, with 17 bases between them. This chain's CDR3 is CASSRLGGDYEKLFF. CDR3 nucleotide sequence: TGTGCCAGCAGCCGACTGGGGGGTGATTACGAAAAACTGTTTTTT.

In this sample, this clonotype turned up many times. This rearrangement joins TRBV18 to TRBJ2-7; D gene ambiguous. The length of the CDR3 is 11 residues. Trimming stripped 2 bases from V and 5 bases from J, with 4 bases between. CDR1 and CDR2 from the germline V gene are KGHSH and LQKENI. The CDR3 loop is CASSPNNEQYF. CDR3 bases: TGTGCCAGCTCACCAAACAACGAGCAGTACTTC.

The V call is TRBV20-1, the J call TRBJ2-3; 7 nucleotides align to TRBD1. The germline V gene encodes CDR1 DFQATT and CDR2 SNEGSKA (reference sequence). J lost 4 bases, V lost 4 bases, and 11 bases had no gene match. This CDR3 spans 15 amino acids. As DNA, the CDR3 is TGCAGTGCTAAACAAACAGGGGTAACCCCAGATACGCAGTATTTT. Translation: CSAKQTGVTPDTQYF.

The V gene is TRBV20-1, the J gene TRBJ2-7; 7 bases fit TRBD1. CDR3 length equals 15 residues. Per the germline V gene, CDR1 is DFQATT and CDR2 is SNEGSKA (reference sequence). With V trimmed by 0 bases and J by 0 bases, 5 bases remained unmatched. CDR3 DNA sequence: TGCAGTGCTAGAGATCTGACAGGGACCTCCTACGAGCAGTACTTC. It translates to CSARDLTGTSYEQYF.

The chain combines TRBV6-5 with TRBJ2-3; 8 bases are shared with TRBD2. This CDR3 comprises 16 residues. V dropped 2 bases and J dropped 5; count of bases not matched to a gene: 9. Germline loops: CDR1 MNHEY, CDR2 SVGAGI. CDR3 protein: CASSYRGREAGDTQYF. CDR3 nucleotide sequence: TGTGCCAGCAGTTACCGGGGGCGGGAGGCGGGAGATACGCAGTATTTT.

The chain couples TRBV9 to TRBJ2-4; no definite D call. The J call may not be correct, given that the DNA end is closer to TRBJ2-7. CDR1 SGDLS and CDR2 YYNGEE come from the germline V gene. This CDR3 spans 15 amino acids. CDR3 in DNA: TGTGCCAGCAGCCCCCGGGCCAGTCTGGCCCCCGAGCAGTACTTC. Translated, it gives CASSPRASLAPEQYF.

This clonotype was found a few times. This rearrangement joins TRBV28 to TRBJ1-1; D is unclear. The CDR3 totals 13 residues. Germline loops: CDR1 MDHEN, CDR2 SYDVKM. Trimming stripped 5 bases from V and 6 bases from J, with 13 bases between. The CDR3 DNA sequence: TGTGCCAGCAGTCTCCGGACGGGCGCTGAAGCTTTCTTT. Its protein product is CASSLRTGAEAFF.

This clonotype was seen only a few times. A much larger clone lies a single base off, so this may be a read error. This chain uses TRBV15 with TRBJ2-1, with 10 bases lining up with TRBD2. The J call may not be correct, given that the DNA end is closer to TRBJ2-7. Germline V gene data show CDR1 as LNHNV and CDR2 as YYDKDF (reference sequence). CDR3 length equals 15 residues. The chain's CDR3 is CATSRGTSGYNEQYF. The CDR3 region has the DNA TGTGCCACCAGCAGAGGGACTAGCGGCTACAATGAGCAGTACTTC.

The chain is built from TRBV7-2 and TRBJ1-1; D call uncertain. V lost 5 bases and J 1 base, leaving 8 bases between the germline ends. Germline lookup yields CDR1 SGHTA and CDR2 FQGNSA. The CDR3 extends over 13 amino acids. The DNA for the CDR3 is TGTGCCAGCAGCATGGCCCCGAACACTGAAGCTTTCTTT. It encodes CASSMAPNTEAFF.

In its sample, this clonotype was seen many times. Here the CDR3 reads CASSVRDNIQYF. CDR3 DNA: TGTGCCAGCAGTGTACGGGACAACATTCAGTACTTC. V is TRBV28 and J is TRBJ2-4; D is perhaps TRBD1 or TRBD2 (5 bases each). The germline V gene encodes CDR1 MDHEN and CDR2 SYDVKM. The length of the CDR3 is 12 residues. V lost 5 bases and J lost 7, with 9 bases in between.

The chain employs TRBV4-1 and TRBJ2-4; D might be TRBD1 (6 bases). The J call could be wrong; TRBJ2-7 is a better fit for the DNA end. This CDR3 is built from 15 residues. Per the germline V gene, CDR1 is MGHRA and CDR2 is YSYEKL. CDR3 sequence: CASSQFFRTAIEQYF. CDR3 nucleotide sequence: TGCGCCAGCAGCCAATTCTTTCGGACAGCTATCGAGCAGTACTTC.

V and J are TRBV12-3 or TRBV12-4 and TRBJ2-1, with TRBD1 matching over 10 bases. J gave up 6 bases and V 8 bases, and 10 bases lay outside the gene matches. This CDR3 is built from 15 residues. CDR3 sequence: CASQRGTGAGNEQFF. CDR3 DNA sequence: TGTGCCAGCCAGCGGGGGACAGGGGCTGGCAATGAGCAGTTCTTC.

This chain connects TRBV9 to TRBJ2-1, with TRBD1 matching 10 bases. Germline V lookup: CDR1 SGDLS, CDR2 YYNGEE. There are 16 residues in the CDR3. J lost 9 bases, V lost 5 bases, and 14 bases had no gene match. The chain's CDR3 is CASSARGQGRSVEQFF. Here the CDR3 DNA reads TGTGCCAGCAGTGCGCGGGGACAGGGGCGCTCGGTTGAGCAGTTCTTC. The entire variable domain, with the rest obtained from reference TRBV9 and TRBJ2-1, is as follows: DSGVTQTPKHLITATGQRVTLRCSPRSGDLSVYWYQQSLDQGLQFLIQYYNGEERAKGNILERFSAQQFPDLHSELNLSSLELGDSALYFCASSARGQGRSVEQFFGPGTRLTVL.